A selection of T cell receptor beta chains follows, all from one sample in a study of cytomegalovirus exposure and HLA in healthy donors. TCRdb keeps only in-frame clones here, not all; method: immunoSEQ multiplex PCR. The profile shows 100,000 to 150,000 clones, around 78% of them singletons. Sequencing used PBMCs. These receptor sequences come from a woman aged 18-35 years in good health and CMV-seronegative. The CDR3 runs from the conserved cysteine through the conserved F or W. Some rows have no size entry. The others give once, few or many, or a class for an expanded clone.

clone_size v_call cdr3_aa
. TRBV4-2 CASSQTGKRGGKAFF
. TRBV6-1 CASSGPIGAVKRVETQYF
. TRBV18 CASSPGTSYEQYF
. TRBV5-1 CASSLRFQGLDNEQFF
. TRBV27 CASSLQGPTNEKLFF
. TRBV6-5 CASSLQGYSNQPQHF
. TRBV5-4 CASSGRTGNTEAFF
. TRBV2 CASRAGLANTGELFF
. TRBV29-1 CSVAPIPTDTQYF
. TRBV5-4 CASSLGGQNYGYTF
. TRBV11-3 CASSLGPQGASGEQYF
. TRBV29-1 CSVATSERTDTQYF
. TRBV7-9 CASTELNEKLFF
. TRBV2 CASKAGPDTDTQYF
once TRBV4-1 CASSRLTGAPMNTEAFF
. TRBV7-9 CASSLASVNTEAFF
once TRBV5-1 CASSPGQGNEKLFF
few TRBV5-1 CASSLVAGGSNEQFF
. TRBV29-1 CSVEDPGGGSYEQYF
. TRBV6-5 CASSRSGRVETQYF
once TRBV15 CATSRDSGRGEQYF